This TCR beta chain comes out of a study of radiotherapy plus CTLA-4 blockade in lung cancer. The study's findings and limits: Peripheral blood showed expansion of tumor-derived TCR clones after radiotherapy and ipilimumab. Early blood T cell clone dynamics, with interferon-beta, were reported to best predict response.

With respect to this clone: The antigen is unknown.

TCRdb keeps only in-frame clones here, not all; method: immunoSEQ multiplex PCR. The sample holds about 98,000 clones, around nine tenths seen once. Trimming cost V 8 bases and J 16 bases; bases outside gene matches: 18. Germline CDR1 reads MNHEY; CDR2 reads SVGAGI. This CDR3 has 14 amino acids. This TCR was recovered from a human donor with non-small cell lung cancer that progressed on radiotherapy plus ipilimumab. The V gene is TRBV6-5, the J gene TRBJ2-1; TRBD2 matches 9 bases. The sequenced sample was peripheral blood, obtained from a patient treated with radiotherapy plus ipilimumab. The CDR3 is CASVKAGSSGSHFF. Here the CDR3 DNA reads TGTGCCAGCGTAAAGGCCGGGAGTAGCGGGAGTCACTTCTTC.